This entry lists 11 T cell receptor beta chains sequenced from one sample in a study of CD8+CD57+ T cells in acquired aplastic anemia. Genomic DNA provided the template from which TCR beta VDJ and CDR3 profiles were obtained. From the reads, TCRdb called clonotypes with MiXCR, one entry per CDR3 protein. The sample yields around 190,000 distinct CDR3 sequences, approximately 49% seen once. The sequencing sample was made of sorted CD4+, CD8+, or CD8+CD57+ T cells (not recorded which) from PBMCs. These receptors originate from a human donor in good health, serving as a control.

The rearrangement joins TRBV30 to TRBJ1-1; perhaps TRBD1 as D (6 bases). This CDR3 contains 15 residues. Germline V CDR1 and CDR2: GTSNPN, SVGIG (reference sequence). The ends were cut back, 0 bases at V and 2 bases at J, with 13 bases in the middle. The CDR3 sequence: CAWSVPGQLNTEAFF. The CDR3 DNA follows: TGTGCCTGGAGTGTACCAGGACAGCTTAACACTGAAGCTTTCTTT.

Note on this clonotype: One junction end disagrees with the germline gene, perhaps due to a read error. V gene TRBV20-1 combines with J gene TRBJ2-1; the match to TRBD1 covers 8 bases. The CDR3 is made up of 15 amino acids. The germline V gene has CDR1 DFQATT and CDR2 SNEGSKA (reference sequence). CDR3 DNA sequence: TGCTGTGCTAGCAGCTTGCAGGGGGCCAACAATGAGCAGTTCTTC. Encoded protein: CCASSLQGANNEQFF.

The chain employs TRBV7-9 and TRBJ1-1, with a tentative D call TRBD1 (5 bases). Trimming left V 1 base short and J 11 bases short, with 23 bases between. Germline V gene data show CDR1 as SEHNR and CDR2 as FQNEAQ (reference sequence). The CDR3 runs to 16 residues. The CDR3 region has the DNA TGTGCCAGCAGCTTAGAGGGTACGATAGACCGACAGATGGCTTTCTTT. Its protein is CASSLEGTIDRQMAFF.

The sample holds one count of this clonotype. The chain uses TRBV7-2 and TRBJ1-4; D not certain. The CDR3 is 17 residues long. V lost 5 bases, J lost 6 bases, and 22 bases lay in between. CDR1 is SGHTA, CDR2 FQGNSA, per germline. The DNA for the CDR3 is TGTGCCAGCAGCGACGGATGGGGAGGTAGAGTCGATGAAAAACTGTTTTTT. Protein product: CASSDGWGGRVDEKLFF.

The V and J genes are TRBV7-6 and TRBJ2-6, with D unclear. V lost 2 bases and J lost 4, with 9 bases in between. The CDR3 loop spans 15 amino acids. Germline-derived CDR1 and CDR2 are SGHVS and FNYEAQ. CDR3: CASSLTGDGANVLTF. The CDR3, as DNA: TGTGCCAGCAGCTTAACGGGTGACGGGGCCAACGTCCTGACTTTC.

This chain connects TRBV2 to TRBJ2-5; 7 bases match TRBD2. This CDR3 is built from 16 residues. The germline CDR1 and CDR2 sequences are SNHLY and FYNNEI. V was clipped by 7 bases and J by 2 bases; unmatched bases: 13. The CDR3: CASTDPRGVRQETQYF. CDR3 nucleotides: TGTGCCAGCACTGACCCCCGGGGGGTTCGACAAGAGACCCAGTACTTC.

The rearrangement uses TRBV18 and TRBJ2-5; D gene uncertain. From germline, CDR1 is KGHSH and CDR2 LQKENI. Between the trimmed V and J ends, which lost 1 base and 3 bases, there was a span of 6 bases. CDR3 length: 13 amino acids. The DNA for the CDR3 is TGTGCCAGCTCACCACGCCAGGAAGAGACCCAGTACTTC. It specifies CASSPRQEETQYF.

The chain uses TRBV7-2 and TRBJ2-1, with 7 bases aligning to TRBD2. This CDR3 has 15 amino acids. The V and J ends lost 4 bases and 5 bases, in that order; junction bases with no gene match: 8. The germline V gene has CDR1 SGHTA and CDR2 FQGNSA. The CDR3 DNA reads as TGTGCCAGCAGCTCCCGGCTAGCGGCAAACAATGAGCAGTTCTTC. It specifies CASSSRLAANNEQFF.

There are a few counts of this clonotype. DNA for the CDR3: TGTGCCAGCAGCCAAACAGGAGATAATTCACCCCTCCACTTT. Translated: CASSQTGDNSPLHF. The V gene is TRBV12-3 or TRBV12-4, the J gene TRBJ1-6; the D gene is possibly TRBD1 (5 bases). CDR3 length: 14 amino acids. V was shortened by 6 bases and J by 5 bases, with 11 bases between the two germline ends.

V is TRBV19 and J is TRBJ1-4, with 7 bases fitting TRBD1. This CDR3 has 14 residues. Germline V gene lookup returns CDR1 LNHDA and CDR2 SQIVND (reference sequence). The ends lost 5 bases at V and 7 bases at J; junction bases unmatched: 7. The CDR3 DNA is TGTGCCAGTAGTCTACCAGGGGGGAGTGAAAAACTGTTTTTT. Its protein is CASSLPGGSEKLFF.

The chain combines TRBV2 with TRBJ2-7, with D perhaps TRBD2 (5 bases). This CDR3 comprises 11 residues. Germline V gene sequence: CDR1 SNHLY, CDR2 FYNNEI. V was cut by 7 bases and J by 3 bases, with 7 bases left in between. This CDR3 is CASTSFYEQYF. The DNA for the CDR3 is TGTGCCAGCACTAGCTTCTACGAGCAGTACTTC.